This T cell receptor beta chain was recorded in a study of regulatory T cells in long-lasting Graves disease. Study-wide results and limits: TCR diversity was lower in persistent Graves' patients (versus newly diagnosed ones). Accuracy may have been reduced by the small sample size.

Time point indicated: newly diagnosed GD, antithyroid drugs for less than 3 months. RNA extracted from PBMCs served as the sequencing template. In each case, Graves' disease was diagnosed per American Thyroid Association guidelines. Through Arm-PCR of CDR3 regions and iRepertoire HTBI primers, TCR beta libraries were built. In TCRdb, the multiplex PCR reads were re-called with MiXCR into one record per CDR3 protein. Among some 460,000 distinct CDR3 sequences, around 16% were seen once, and the ten largest hold over 9%. CDR3 size: 15 residues. The germline V gene has CDR1 SGHAT and CDR2 FQNNGV. Germline trimming cut 0 bases from V and 11 bases from J; bases unmatched to any gene: 9. This clonotype was observed at least ten times. The antigen remains unidentified. These data are also associated with another study on T cells in Graves' hyperthyroidism and ophthalmopathy.

The sequence was collected from a man in his forties with Graves disease. The chain recombines TRBV11-2 with TRBJ2-1; 8 positions match TRBD2. This specimen consisted of peripheral blood mononuclear cells (PBMCs), obtained at new diagnosis, from a patient treated with antithyroid drugs. The CDR3 bases are TGTGCCAGCAGCTTAGATCTGGAGGCGGGGGGACAGCAGTTCTTC. As protein: CASSLDLEAGGQQFF.